This T cell receptor (beta chain) originates from a study of shared clonotypes between healthy human individuals. Replicate PCRs from sorted subsets contained roughly 200 ng DNA, which is roughly 30,000 T cell genomes. Clones were read by immunoSEQ multiplex PCR, and TCRdb kept only the in-frame ones, dropping some. Of approximately 350,000 clones in the sample, over 65% were seen once. The junction had 9 bases not matched to a gene; V was cut back by 9 bases and J by 6 bases. This CDR3 comprises 13 residues. Germline V CDR1 and CDR2: LNHDA, SQIVND (reference sequence). The sequencing sample was made of memory CD4+ T cells sorted from blood. Indicated subset: CD45RA-negative fraction. The rearrangement links TRBV19 to TRBJ2-7; 9 bases match TRBD1. The clonotype was recovered from a man aged 30-40 years in good health. This CDR3 reads CASSWDRVSEQYF. In nucleotides, the CDR3 is TGTGCCAGCTCATGGGACAGGGTCTCCGAGCAGTACTTC. The variable domain in full, with the rest retrieved from reference TRBV19 and TRBJ2-7, is DGGITQSPKYLFRKEGQNVTLSCEQNLNHDAMYWYRQDPGQGLRLIYYSQIVNDFQKGDIAEGYSVSREKKESFPLTVTSAQKNPTAFYLCASSWDRVSEQYFGPGTRLTVT.